This T cell receptor (beta chain) was sequenced for a study of blood T cells in healthy people across ages. Donation came from healthy Caucasian individuals in Russia who were aged roughly 6 to 95. Deletions cut 6 bases from V and 5 bases from J, with 14 bases between. The CDR3 is 13 residues long. Germline V lookup: CDR1 DFQATT, CDR2 SNEGSKA (reference sequence). Study-wide findings and caveats: Expanded clonotype shifts may have been confounded, as the donors had an unknown CMV status.

Through a sample-barcoded 5' primer and a J-beta primer mix, a second PCR was run for roughly 6 to 12 cycles. Each of the cDNA molecules was tagged by a template-switch adaptor with 12 random nucleotides. CDR3-containing paired-end reads numbering at least 2.5 million came from each sample. TCRdb re-derived calls from the 5' RACE reads in MiXCR, one entry per CDR3 protein. This table holds 910,000 or so distinct CDR3 sequences, roughly 51% found once. Details on this clonotype: Its target is unknown.

The sample taken for sequencing was blood. The genes are TRBV20-1 and TRBJ2-1, with D perhaps being TRBD1 or TRBD2 (5 bases each). This TCR was sampled from a woman aged 55-69 years in good health. CDR3 in amino acids: CSAGDGINNEQFF. For the CDR3, the DNA is TGCAGTGCCGGGGACGGGATTAACAATGAGCAGTTCTTC.